These 20 T cell receptor beta chains share one sample of origin, sequenced in a study of T cell changes during pregnancy in multiple sclerosis. Repertoires were generated with immunoSEQ multiplex PCR, while TCRdb's copy carries only in-frame clones and drops some. The table lists some 110,000 clones, 80% to 95% of them singletons. Material: peripheral blood, obtained in the third trimester of pregnancy. These TCRs come from a female donor with multiple sclerosis, enrolled in a pregnancy study.

The J gene is TRBJ2-5, the V gene TRBV19, with D possibly TRBD2 on 5 matching bases. Germline CDR1 and CDR2: LNHDA and SQIVND (reference sequence). CDR3 length: 14 residues. V shed 8 bases and J shed 5 bases, with 18 bases lying between them. CDR3 sequence: CASRGPEPRETQYF. For the CDR3, the DNA is TGTGCCAGTCGCGGGCCCGAACCCCGGGAGACCCAGTACTTC.

The V and J genes are TRBV15 and TRBJ1-4; 12 nucleotides line up with TRBD1. Germline CDR1 reads LNHNV; CDR2 reads YYDKDF (reference sequence). The V gene end was trimmed by 3 bases and the J gene end by 8 bases; junction bases not matched to a gene: 4. The CDR3 consists of 15 residues. CDR3 protein: CATSRGGTGGEKLFF. The CDR3 DNA is TGTGCCACCAGCAGGGGGGGGACAGGGGGCGAAAAACTGTTTTTT.

CDR3 coding DNA: TGTGCCAGCAGCCAAGATCTGGCTACAGGCGCCTACGAGCAGTACTTC. Translating it yields CASSQDLATGAYEQYF. The V and J genes are TRBV4-2 and TRBJ2-7, with D maybe TRBD1 (5 bases). The CDR3 totals 16 residues. CDR1 and CDR2 (germline): LGHNA, YNFKEQ. Trimming took off 0 bases at V and 2 bases at J, with 14 bases between the two ends.

The V and J genes are TRBV15 and TRBJ1-1, with D possibly matching TRBD1 (6 bases). In germline, CDR1 is LNHNV, CDR2 YYDKDF (reference sequence). This CDR3 is 16 amino acids long. V gave up 1 base and J gave up 3 bases, with 15 bases separating them. In DNA, the CDR3 is TGTGCCACCAGCAGAGGACCCAGGGGAGCGTACACTGAAGCTTTCTTT. The encoded protein is CATSRGPRGAYTEAFF.

The genes are TRBV5-6 and TRBJ2-3; 12 bases match TRBD2. The V and J ends lost 5 bases and 3 bases, in that order; junction bases with no gene match: 4. Germline V gene sequence: CDR1 SGHDT, CDR2 YYEEEE. CDR3 length: 15 amino acids. The CDR3, as DNA: TGTGCCAGCAGTCCCCTAGCGGGAGGGACAGATACGCAGTATTTT. Residues: CASSPLAGGTDTQYF.

The rearrangement uses TRBV9 and TRBJ2-7, with 8 bases that match TRBD1. With 4 bases clipped from V and 0 bases from J, the junction kept 6 bases outside the gene matches. Germline CDR1 reads SGDLS; CDR2 reads YYNGEE. The CDR3 has 15 residues. The CDR3 bases are TGTGCCAGCAGCCCCACAGGGGGGAGCTCCTACGAGCAGTACTTC. This sequence encodes CASSPTGGSSYEQYF.

The chain uses TRBV2 and TRBJ1-6; TRBD1 matches 7 bases. V lost 6 bases to trimming and J lost 6 bases; unmatched junction nucleotides: 5. This CDR3 has 14 residues. Germline CDR1 SNHLY, CDR2 FYNNEI. The CDR3 DNA reads as TGTGCCAGCAGGGTTCGGGACAGTAATTCACCCCTCCACTTT. Translated, it gives CASRVRDSNSPLHF.

The chain combines TRBV19 with TRBJ1-4; D possibly corresponds to TRBD1 (6 bases). CDR1 is LNHDA and CDR2 is SQIVND in the germline V gene (reference sequence). This CDR3 is built from 16 residues. The V end lost 0 bases, the J end lost 5 bases, and 13 bases lay between the germline ends. CDR3 protein: CASSIDTGSGNEKLFF. The CDR3 coding sequence is TGTGCCAGTAGTATAGACACAGGGTCGGGAAATGAAAAACTGTTTTTT. Using reference TRBV19 and TRBJ1-4 for the parts outside the CDR3, the full variable domain is DGGITQSPKYLFRKEGQNVTLSCEQNLNHDAMYWYRQDPGQGLRLIYYSQIVNDFQKGDIAEGYSVSREKKESFPLTVTSAQKNPTAFYLCASSIDTGSGNEKLFFGSGTQLSVL.

The chain is built from TRBV19 and TRBJ1-4; 7 nucleotides align to TRBD1. This CDR3 spans 15 amino acids. Looked up from germline, CDR1 is LNHDA and CDR2 is SQIVND (reference sequence). The J segment lost 5 bases and the V segment lost 1 base, leaving 4 bases of the junction unmatched. The CDR3 DNA reads as TGTGCCAGTAGTATAGGTGGGACAGCGAATGAAAAACTGTTTTTT. Its protein is CASSIGGTANEKLFF.

The chain has TRBV15 and TRBJ2-3; 8 positions agree with TRBD2. Germline CDR1 and CDR2: LNHNV and YYDKDF (reference sequence). The CDR3 is 16 amino acids. With V trimmed by 5 bases and J by 6 bases, 13 bases remained unmatched. CDR3 region: CATSGGWRGDSDTQYF. Written as DNA, the CDR3 is TGTGCCACCAGCGGGGGTTGGCGGGGGGACTCGGATACGCAGTATTTT.

This sequence joins TRBV4-1 and TRBJ2-7; TRBD1 aligns across 9 bases. The CDR3 runs to 16 residues. From germline, CDR1 is MGHRA and CDR2 YSYEKL. The J segment lost 4 bases and the V segment lost 1 base, leaving 8 bases of the junction unmatched. The CDR3 coding sequence is TGCGCCAGCAGCCAAGGTTCGGGGACAGGGTCTTACGAGCAGTACTTC. Amino acid sequence: CASSQGSGTGSYEQYF.

The CDR3 DNA reads as TGTGCCACCAGCAGAGATAGGACATGGGGCGCTGGAAACACCATATATTTT. Its protein product is CATSRDRTWGAGNTIYF. The chain uses TRBV15 and TRBJ1-3; D perhaps matches TRBD1 (5 bases). The CDR3 totals 17 residues. The V end was cut by 0 bases, the J end by 2 bases, with 14 bases between. Germline CDR1 is LNHNV and CDR2 is YYDKDF (reference sequence).

The gene calls are TRBV10-3 and TRBJ2-1, with 9 bases identical to TRBD2. The germline V gene has CDR1 ENHRY and CDR2 SYGVKD. This CDR3 has 16 amino acids. The V gene end was trimmed by 6 bases and the J gene end by 7 bases; junction bases not matched to a gene: 13. The CDR3 is CAIRGVSGSIRNEQFF. The CDR3 DNA reads TGTGCCATCAGGGGAGTTAGCGGGAGCATTAGGAATGAGCAGTTCTTC.

This CDR3 reads CASGSGAGVATEAFF. The CDR3 nucleotides are TGTGCCAGTGGAAGCGGCGCAGGGGTGGCCACTGAAGCTTTCTTT. The genes are TRBV19 and TRBJ1-1, with a possible D match to TRBD1 (6 bases). Germline CDR1 reads LNHDA; CDR2 reads SQIVND (reference sequence). With 8 bases removed from V and 4 bases from J, the gap between germline ends came to 20 bases. CDR3 length: 15 residues.

The chain employs TRBV2 and TRBJ2-3; D is possibly TRBD1 (6 bases). CDR3 size: 15 residues. The germline V gene has CDR1 SNHLY and CDR2 FYNNEI. Trimming pared 6 bases from V and 2 bases from J, leaving 15 bases between. This CDR3 is CASSLGGFSTDTQYF. The CDR3 DNA reads TGTGCCAGCAGCCTAGGGGGTTTTTCCACAGATACGCAGTATTTT.

The chain couples TRBV5-1 to TRBJ2-2; D perhaps matches TRBD1 (5 bases). Germline lookup yields CDR1 SGHRS and CDR2 YFSETQ. This CDR3 region has 14 residues. The V end lost 1 base, the J end lost 7 bases, and 11 bases lay between the germline ends. The CDR3 coding sequence is TGCGCCAGCAGCTTGTCAGGGCTTAGCGGGGAGCTGTTTTTT. It is translated as CASSLSGLSGELFF.

This clone appeared a single time. The chain combines TRBV9 with TRBJ1-6, with D unclear. This CDR3 comprises 12 residues. Trimming shortened V by 2 bases and J by 14 bases, and 11 bases separated the two germline ends. The germline CDR1 and CDR2 sequences are SGDLS and YYNGEE. CDR3: CASSVTTPALHF. For the CDR3, the DNA is TGTGCCAGCAGCGTCACTACTCCAGCCCTCCACTTT.

The V gene is TRBV28, the J gene TRBJ2-3, with 8 bases lining up with TRBD2. Germline CDR1 is MDHEN and CDR2 is SYDVKM. J gave up 4 bases and V 5 bases, and 5 bases lay outside the gene matches. This CDR3 comprises 14 residues. The CDR3 loop is CASSEGLGADTQYF. The CDR3 nucleotides read TGTGCCAGCAGTGAGGGACTAGGGGCAGATACGCAGTATTTT. The full variable domain, its missing parts supplied by reference TRBV28 and TRBJ2-3, is DVKVTQSSRYLVKRTGEKVFLECVQDMDHENMFWYRQDPGLGLRLIYFSYDVKMKEKGDIPEGYSVSREKKERFSLILESASTNQTSMYLCASSEGLGADTQYFGPGTRLTVL.

This chain links TRBV7-2 with TRBJ1-1; D is undetermined. V was cut by 1 base and J by 1 base, with 4 bases left in between. The germline gives CDR1 SGHTA, CDR2 FQGNSA. This CDR3 has 13 residues. The CDR3 region has the DNA TGTGCCAGCAGCTTAGTCGGGAACACTGAAGCTTTCTTT. Protein: CASSLVGNTEAFF.

The chain joins TRBV11-1 to TRBJ2-3; a possible D gene is TRBD2 (6 bases). Trimming took off 3 bases at V and 4 bases at J, with 14 bases between the two ends. Germline V gene lookup returns CDR1 SGHAT and CDR2 FQDESV (reference sequence). This CDR3 is built from 15 residues. The CDR3 here is CASSFTGEAADTQYF. CDR3 nucleotides: TGTGCCAGCAGCTTTACGGGAGAGGCGGCAGATACGCAGTATTTT. Complete variable domain (other parts from reference TRBV11-1 and TRBJ2-3): EAEVAQSPRYKITEKSQAVAFWCDPISGHATLYWYRQILGQGPELLVQFQDESVVDDSQLPKDRFSAERLKGVDSTLKIQPAELGDSAMYLCASSFTGEAADTQYFGPGTRLTVL.